This T cell receptor beta chain was profiled in a study of blood T cell repertoires in COVID-19. Study information: Donors in the United States, Italy and Spain gave samples during acute or convalescent COVID-19.

This study enrolled people aged about 18 to 95 from approximately 24 US geographic areas. As processed by the authors: For nucleated cells, counts were estimated from reference gene primer amplification. Profiled with immunoSEQ multiplex PCR; TCRdb holds only in-frame clones, not every one. Clonal size and the V and J genes are those of that table, whereas D and trimming came from the DNA. The sample has approximately 350,000 clones; around 83% are singletons. The V gene lost 1 base and the J gene lost 2 bases, with 11 bases spanning the gap. This CDR3 spans 15 amino acids. CDR1 LNHDA and CDR2 SQIVND come from the germline V gene (reference sequence).

V gene TRBV19 combines with J gene TRBJ1-1; D remains ambiguous. Sample: PBMCs or T cells enriched from blood (not recorded which). The receptor was isolated from a woman aged 45 to 65 who had recovered from COVID-19. The CDR3 sequence: CASSIGGLPNTEAFF. The CDR3 DNA reads as TGTGCCAGTAGTATAGGAGGCCTGCCCAACACTGAAGCTTTCTTT.